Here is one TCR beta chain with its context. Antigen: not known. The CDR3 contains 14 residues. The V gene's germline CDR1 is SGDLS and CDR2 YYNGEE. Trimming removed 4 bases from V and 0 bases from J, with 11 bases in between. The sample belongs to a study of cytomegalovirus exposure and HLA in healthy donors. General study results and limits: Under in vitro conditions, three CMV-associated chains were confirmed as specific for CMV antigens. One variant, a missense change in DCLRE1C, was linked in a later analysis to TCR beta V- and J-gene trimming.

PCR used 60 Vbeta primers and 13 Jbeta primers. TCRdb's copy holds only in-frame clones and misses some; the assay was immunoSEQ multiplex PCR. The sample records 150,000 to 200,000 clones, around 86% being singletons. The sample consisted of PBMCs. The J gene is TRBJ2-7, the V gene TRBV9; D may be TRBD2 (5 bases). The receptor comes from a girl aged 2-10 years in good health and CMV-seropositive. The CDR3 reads CASSPEGSSYEQYF. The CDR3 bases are TGTGCCAGCAGCCCCGAAGGGAGCTCCTACGAGCAGTACTTC.